This entry lists 26 T cell receptor beta chains sequenced from one sample in a study of OX40 agonist ivuxolimab in advanced cancers. This table comes from immunoSEQ multiplex PCR, and its TCRdb copy is limited to in-frame clones, with some not included. The data show tens of thousands of clones, about 88% seen once. The source was CD4+ or CD8+ T cells sorted from blood, collected in a trial of the OX40 agonist ivuxolimab. These receptors all come from an adult with an advanced solid tumor such as melanoma, head and neck, liver or kidney cancer.

This clone showed up just once. The gene calls are TRBV6-1 and TRBJ1-1; 10 nucleotides match TRBD1. CDR1 and CDR2 (germline): MNHNS, SASEGT. J lost 2 bases, V lost 11 bases, and 8 bases had no gene match. CDR3 length: 14 amino acids. The DNA of the CDR3 is TGTGCCGCCGGCCGACAGGGGGCAAACACTGAAGCTTTCTTT. The encoded protein is CAAGRQGANTEAFF.

The chain recombines TRBV21-1 with TRBJ1-5; the D call of TRBD1 is as the table states it, not checked on the DNA. TRBV21-1 represents a pseudogene. CDR3 size: 15 residues. The CDR3 DNA is TGTGCCAGCAGCCACGGGGACAGAGGCAATCAGCCCCAGCATTTT. Translation gives CASSHGDRGNQPQHF.

As for this clone: Other DNA sequences of this sample code for an identical CDR3. The J gene is TRBJ2-7, the V gene TRBV7-9; D is possibly TRBD2 (5 bases). V was clipped by 5 bases and J by 9 bases, with 23 bases between them. This CDR3 has 15 residues. The germline V gene has CDR1 SEHNR and CDR2 FQNEAQ (reference sequence). CDR3 residues: CASSRLGQTTAGQYF. CDR3 bases: TGTGCCAGCAGCCGCCTAGGGCAGACGACCGCGGGGCAGTACTTC.

The genes are TRBV6-6 and TRBJ2-7; D is possibly TRBD1 (6 bases). The V gene lost 6 bases and the J gene lost 3 bases, with 15 bases spanning the gap. Germline CDR1 reads MNHNY; CDR2 reads SVGAGI (reference sequence). This CDR3 is 14 amino acids long. The CDR3 protein is CASSPARGIYEQYF. The CDR3 DNA follows: TGTGCCAGCAGCCCTGCGAGGGGGATCTACGAGCAGTACTTC.

J is TRBJ2-5 and V is TRBV28; 8 bases are shared with TRBD2. The CDR3 covers 14 residues. Germline CDR1 MDHEN, CDR2 SYDVKM. Trimming at V came to 5 bases and at J to 4 bases, leaving 6 bases not matched to a gene. In DNA, the CDR3 is TGTGCCAGCAGTGTCGGGGGGGCCCGAGAGACCCAGTACTTC. It is translated as CASSVGGARETQYF.

The chain is built from TRBV10-3 and TRBJ2-5; D is undetermined. The germline CDR1 and CDR2 sequences are ENHRY and SYGVKD. V lost 6 bases and J 1 base, leaving 9 bases between the germline ends. This CDR3 is 13 amino acids long. In nucleotides, the CDR3 is TGTGCCATCAGGAGCCAGCCCCAAGAGACCCAGTACTTC. It encodes CAIRSQPQETQYF.

V usage is TRBV28 and J usage is TRBJ2-3, with 13 bases matching TRBD2. CDR3 length: 14 residues. Germline CDR1 MDHEN, CDR2 SYDVKM. Unmatched junction bases numbered 2, after V lost 5 bases and J lost 6 bases. As DNA, the CDR3 is TGTGCCAGCAGTCTGGGACTAGCGGGGGATACGCAGTATTTT. Translation gives CASSLGLAGDTQYF.

This clone was counted a single time. This chain links TRBV6-5 with TRBJ1-2; D may be TRBD1 (6 bases). Germline V gives CDR1 MNHEY, CDR2 SVGAGI. Between the trimmed V and J ends, which lost 0 bases and 6 bases, there was a span of 14 bases. The CDR3 loop spans 15 amino acids. The CDR3 spells CASSYSRQDVNGYTF. CDR3 in DNA: TGTGCCAGCAGTTACTCGCGACAGGACGTAAATGGCTACACCTTC.

The chain combines TRBV9 with TRBJ1-6; TRBD1 aligns across 7 bases. Unmatched junction bases numbered 10, after V lost 4 bases and J lost 0 bases. Germline V gene data show CDR1 as SGDLS and CDR2 as YYNGEE. The CDR3 runs to 18 residues. The CDR3 nucleotides read TGTGCCAGCAGCCCCTGGGACAGTGGGAGCTCCTATAATTCACCCCTCCACTTT. This sequence encodes CASSPWDSGSSYNSPLHF.

This chain connects TRBV6-5 to TRBJ2-7; TRBD1 or TRBD2 may be the D gene (5 bases each). Germline V gene sequence: CDR1 MNHEY, CDR2 SVGAGI. The V and J ends lost 2 bases and 5 bases respectively, with 7 bases between them. The CDR3 has 12 residues. CDR3 residues: CASSYGGHEQYF. DNA of the CDR3: TGTGCCAGCAGTTACGGGGGACACGAGCAGTACTTC.

The J gene is TRBJ1-4, the V gene TRBV5-4; 8 bases map to TRBD1. Losses at the gene ends were 0 bases for V and 0 bases for J; bases not matched to a gene: 1. This CDR3 is 16 amino acids long. Germline values: CDR1 SGHNT, CDR2 YYREEE (reference sequence). CDR3 nucleotides: TGTGCCAGCAGCTTGGCAGGGGGCTCAACTAATGAAAAACTGTTTTTT. It specifies CASSLAGGSTNEKLFF.

V usage is TRBV5-1 and J usage is TRBJ1-2, with 10 bases matching TRBD1. V trimming: 4 bases; J trimming: 4 bases; junction bases outside the gene matches: 16. The CDR3 length is 18 residues. Germline V gene data show CDR1 as SGHRS and CDR2 as YFSETQ. The CDR3 DNA reads TGCGCCAGCAGCCCGAACGGACAGGGGGGAGTGGGGGGCTATGGCTACACCTTC. Encoded protein: CASSPNGQGGVGGYGYTF.

The chain carries TRBV7-2 and TRBJ2-3; no clear D gene. Germline assignment: CDR1 SGHTA and CDR2 FQGNSA. This CDR3 region has 12 residues. Trimming left V 6 bases short and J 5 bases short, with 9 bases between. As DNA, the CDR3 is TGTGCCAGCAGGGCCGGCGGAGATACGCAGTATTTT. Translated, it gives CASRAGGDTQYF. Together with reference TRBV7-2 and TRBJ2-3, the CDR3 gives the full variable domain: GAGVSQSPSNKVTEKGKDVELRCDPISGHTALYWYRQSLGQGLEFLIYFQGNSAPDKSGLPSDRFSAERTGGSVSTLTIQRTQQEDSAVYLCASRAGGDTQYFGPGTRLTVL.

V and J are TRBV7-9 and TRBJ1-1; no clear D. Between the trimmed V and J ends, which lost 3 bases and 1 base, there was a span of 9 bases. This CDR3 region has 14 residues. The germline V gene has CDR1 SEHNR and CDR2 FQNEAQ (reference sequence). The CDR3 loop reads CASSFDNWNTEAFF. The CDR3 DNA reads TGTGCCAGCAGCTTCGACAATTGGAACACTGAAGCTTTCTTT. Drawing the rest from reference TRBV7-9 and TRBJ1-1, the complete variable domain is DTGVSQNPRHKITKRGQNVTFRCDPISEHNRLYWYRQTLGQGPEFLTYFQNEAQLEKSRLLSDRFSAERPKGSFSTLEIQRTEQGDSAMYLCASSFDNWNTEAFFGQGTRLTVV.

This clone was detected once. J is TRBJ1-1 and V is TRBV5-6; a possible D gene is TRBD1 (5 bases). The V gene's germline CDR1 is SGHDT and CDR2 YYEEEE. This CDR3 is 12 amino acids long. Deletions cut 1 base from V and 11 bases from J, with 12 bases between. The CDR3: CASSLLGEQAFF. The CDR3 DNA reads as TGTGCCAGCAGCTTGCTAGGGGAGCAGGCTTTCTTT.

The rearrangement links TRBV7-2 to TRBJ2-5; 10 positions match TRBD2. Germline CDR1 SGHTA, CDR2 FQGNSA. V shed 5 bases, J shed 1 base, and the junction held 4 bases outside the gene matches. This CDR3 has 15 amino acids. The CDR3 sequence: CASSSRLAGQETQYF. DNA of the CDR3: TGTGCCAGCAGCAGCAGACTAGCGGGCCAAGAGACCCAGTACTTC.

The rearrangement uses TRBV9 and TRBJ2-1; a weak D match, TRBD1 (5 bases). The CDR3 has 15 residues. Germline loops: CDR1 SGDLS, CDR2 YYNGEE. Trimming left V 4 bases short and J 0 bases short, with 11 bases between. This CDR3 reads CASSPTGSSYNEQFF. The CDR3, as DNA: TGTGCCAGCAGCCCCACAGGAAGCTCCTACAATGAGCAGTTCTTC.

This clone showed up just a few times. V usage is TRBV6-5 and J usage is TRBJ1-5, with D unresolved. The CDR3 contains 13 residues. V was shortened by 5 bases and J by 5 bases, with 10 bases between the two germline ends. Germline CDR1 MNHEY, CDR2 SVGAGI. This CDR3 reads CASSADGDQPQHF. DNA for the CDR3: TGTGCCAGCAGTGCGGACGGGGATCAGCCCCAGCATTTT.

The chain recombines TRBV7-2 with TRBJ2-2; no firm D call. The V gene's germline CDR1 is SGHTA and CDR2 FQGNSA. V was trimmed by 1 base and J by 8 bases, leaving 5 bases between them. There are 12 residues in the CDR3. The CDR3 loop reads CASSLDIGELFF. The DNA for the CDR3 is TGTGCCAGCAGCTTAGACATAGGGGAGCTGTTTTTT.

The rearrangement joins TRBV30 to TRBJ1-2; the D gene is possibly TRBD1 (6 bases). The CDR3 is made up of 14 amino acids. The ends were cut back, 1 base at V and 4 bases at J, with 13 bases in the middle. CDR1 is GTSNPN, CDR2 SVGIG, per germline (reference sequence). CDR3 in DNA: TGTGCCTGGAGTGCGGACAGTTTGAGCTATGGCTACACCTTC. This encodes CAWSADSLSYGYTF.

This chain uses TRBV28 with TRBJ1-5, with a weak D call TRBD1 (5 bases). Germline CDR1 is MDHEN and CDR2 is SYDVKM. The CDR3 is made up of 17 amino acids. V was cut by 2 bases and J by 11 bases, with 25 bases left in between. The CDR3 DNA is TGTGCCAGCAGTTTAGGAGGTTCTGGGGCAGGCCCTAAGGCCCAGCATTTT. This sequence encodes CASSLGGSGAGPKAQHF.

The CDR3 DNA reads TGCGCCAGCAGCCTCAGGGAAGAGGGAAAAAACATTCAGTACTTC. Amino acid sequence: CASSLREEGKNIQYF. This chain links TRBV4-1 with TRBJ2-4; D tentatively fits TRBD1 or TRBD2 (5 bases each). From germline, CDR1 is MGHRA and CDR2 YSYEKL. Deletions cut 4 bases from V and 4 bases from J, with 14 bases between. The CDR3 totals 15 residues.

The chain uses TRBV7-9 and TRBJ2-7; D tentatively fits TRBD1 or TRBD2 (7 bases each). V was clipped by 5 bases and J by 5 bases, with 19 bases between them. The CDR3 runs 15 residues. Germline V gives CDR1 SEHNR, CDR2 FQNEAQ (reference sequence). CDR3 nucleotide sequence: TGTGCCAGCAGCAGAATACAGGGGAGGGAGCACGAGCAGTACTTC. It translates to CASSRIQGREHEQYF.

The chain recombines TRBV2 with TRBJ2-7; 7 bases are shared with TRBD1. CDR1 SNHLY and CDR2 FYNNEI come from the germline V gene. The length of the CDR3 is 18 residues. V was clipped by 6 bases and J by 0 bases; unmatched bases: 17. The CDR3 is CASSRRVPGTVISYEQYF. The CDR3 bases are TGTGCCAGCAGCCGACGAGTTCCGGGGACAGTGATCTCCTACGAGCAGTACTTC.

This rearrangement joins TRBV5-6 to TRBJ2-1; TRBD2 is a possible D gene (6 bases). V was trimmed by 3 bases and J by 12 bases, leaving 19 bases between them. The CDR3 extends over 14 amino acids. Germline-derived CDR1 and CDR2 are SGHDT and YYEEEE. The CDR3 nucleotides read TGTGCCAGCAGCTATATCTCGGTGGACTACCGGCAGTTCTTC. This encodes CASSYISVDYRQFF.

The chain employs TRBV7-2 and TRBJ1-1, with D unclear. The CDR3 spans 14 residues. V lost 1 base and J lost 2, with 8 bases in between. Germline V gene sequence: CDR1 SGHTA, CDR2 FQGNSA. CDR3 in amino acids: CASSLVSVNTEAFF. The CDR3 DNA reads TGTGCCAGCAGCTTAGTTAGTGTAAACACTGAAGCTTTCTTT.